What follows is one TCR beta chain and its context. The antigen is not known. This sample is part of a study of vaccination and CD4 T cells after COVID-19. Scientists ran DNA taken from cultured CD4+ T cells through the Oncomine TCR Beta short-read assay for sequencing. One entry per CDR3 protein results from TCRdb running MiXCR on the PCR reads. The table lists over 12,000 distinct CDR3 sequences, around 48% of them singletons. Trimming cost V 6 bases and J 6 bases, with 15 bases left between them. There are 14 residues in the CDR3. The germline CDR1 and CDR2 sequences are MNHNS and SASEGT. Documented treatment: approximately nine-day PBMC culture with coronavirus spike peptide pools or control peptides (ViraFEST assay).

The sample comprised CD4+ T cells from blood, cultured in vitro. The chain joins TRBV6-1 to TRBJ1-5; D uncertain. The TCR comes from a human donor who had recovered from COVID-19. The CDR3 region is CASSVHSKGQPQHF. CDR3 in DNA: TGTGCCAGCAGCGTACACTCCAAGGGTCAGCCCCAGCATTTT.